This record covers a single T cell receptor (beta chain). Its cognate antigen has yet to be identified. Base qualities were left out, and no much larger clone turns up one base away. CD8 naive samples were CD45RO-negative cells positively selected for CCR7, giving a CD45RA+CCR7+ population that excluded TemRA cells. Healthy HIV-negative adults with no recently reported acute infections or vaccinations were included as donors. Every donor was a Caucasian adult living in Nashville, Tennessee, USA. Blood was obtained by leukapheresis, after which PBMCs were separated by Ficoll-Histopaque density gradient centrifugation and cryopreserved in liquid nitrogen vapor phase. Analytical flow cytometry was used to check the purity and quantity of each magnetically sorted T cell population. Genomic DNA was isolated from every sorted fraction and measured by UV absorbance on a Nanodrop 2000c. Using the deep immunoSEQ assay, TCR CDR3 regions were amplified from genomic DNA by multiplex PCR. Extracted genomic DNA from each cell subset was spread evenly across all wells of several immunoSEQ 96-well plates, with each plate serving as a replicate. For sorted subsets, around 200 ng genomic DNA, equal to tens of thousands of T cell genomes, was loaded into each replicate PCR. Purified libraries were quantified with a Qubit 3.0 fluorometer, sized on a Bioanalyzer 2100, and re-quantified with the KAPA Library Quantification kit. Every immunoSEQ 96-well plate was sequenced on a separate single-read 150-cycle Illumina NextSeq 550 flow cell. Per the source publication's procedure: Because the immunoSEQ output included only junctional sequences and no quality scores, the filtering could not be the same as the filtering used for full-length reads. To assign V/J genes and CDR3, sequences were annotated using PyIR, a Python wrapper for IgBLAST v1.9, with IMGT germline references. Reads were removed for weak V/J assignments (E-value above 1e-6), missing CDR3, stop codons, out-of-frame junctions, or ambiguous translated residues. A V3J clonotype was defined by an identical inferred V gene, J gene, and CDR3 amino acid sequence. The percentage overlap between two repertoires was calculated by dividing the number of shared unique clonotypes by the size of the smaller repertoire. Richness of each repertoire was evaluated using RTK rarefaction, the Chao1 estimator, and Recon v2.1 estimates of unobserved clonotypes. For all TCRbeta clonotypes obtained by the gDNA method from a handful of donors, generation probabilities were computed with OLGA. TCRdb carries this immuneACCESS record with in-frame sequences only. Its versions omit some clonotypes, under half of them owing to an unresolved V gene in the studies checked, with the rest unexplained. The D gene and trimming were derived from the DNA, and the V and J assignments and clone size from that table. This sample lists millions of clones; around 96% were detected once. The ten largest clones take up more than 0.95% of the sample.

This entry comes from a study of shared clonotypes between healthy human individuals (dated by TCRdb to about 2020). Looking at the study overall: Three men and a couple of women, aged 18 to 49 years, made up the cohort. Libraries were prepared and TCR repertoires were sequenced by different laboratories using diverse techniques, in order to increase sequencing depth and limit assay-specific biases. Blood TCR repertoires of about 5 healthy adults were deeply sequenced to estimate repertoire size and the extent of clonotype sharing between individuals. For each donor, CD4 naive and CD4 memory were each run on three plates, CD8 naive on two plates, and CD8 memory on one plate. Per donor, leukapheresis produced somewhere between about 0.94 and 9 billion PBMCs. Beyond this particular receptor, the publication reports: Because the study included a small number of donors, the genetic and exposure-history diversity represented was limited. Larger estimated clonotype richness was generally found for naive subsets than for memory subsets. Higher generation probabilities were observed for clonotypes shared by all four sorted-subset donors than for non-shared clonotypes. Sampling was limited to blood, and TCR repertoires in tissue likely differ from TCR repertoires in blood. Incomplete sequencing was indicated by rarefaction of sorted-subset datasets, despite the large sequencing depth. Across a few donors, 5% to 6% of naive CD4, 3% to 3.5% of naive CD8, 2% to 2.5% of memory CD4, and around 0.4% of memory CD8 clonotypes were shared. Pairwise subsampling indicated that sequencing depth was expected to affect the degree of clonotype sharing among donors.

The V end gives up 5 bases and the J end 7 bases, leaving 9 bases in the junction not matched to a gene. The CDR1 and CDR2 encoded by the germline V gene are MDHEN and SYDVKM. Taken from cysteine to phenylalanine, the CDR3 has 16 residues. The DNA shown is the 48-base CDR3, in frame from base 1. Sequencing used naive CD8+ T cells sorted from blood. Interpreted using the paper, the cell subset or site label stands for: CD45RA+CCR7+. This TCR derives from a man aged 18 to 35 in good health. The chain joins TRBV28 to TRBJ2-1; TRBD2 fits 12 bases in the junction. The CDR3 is CASSPWTSGVWNEQFF. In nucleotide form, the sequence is TGTGCCAGCAGTCCCTGGACTAGCGGGGTCTGGAATGAGCAGTTCTTC.